The subject of this entry is one TCR beta chain. Antigen: not known. The sample is drawn from a study of Tregs in tolerant kidney transplant recipients. Repertoires were generated with immunoSEQ multiplex PCR, while TCRdb's copy carries only in-frame clones and drops some. There are under 45,000 clones in the sample; roughly 96% occur only once, and 0.37% lies in the top ten. The germline V gene encodes CDR1 KGHSH and CDR2 LQKENI. With 0 bases removed from V and 0 bases from J, the gap between germline ends came to 11 bases. This CDR3 comprises 16 residues. The sequencing input was Tregs from blood cultured with allogeneic cells. The clonotype comes from a human donor in good health. The chain uses TRBV18 and TRBJ1-1; TRBD1 might be the D (6 bases). Here the CDR3 reads CASSPPGTPMNTEAFF. The DNA of the CDR3 is TGTGCCAGCTCACCACCCGGGACACCCATGAACACTGAAGCTTTCTTT. The full variable domain, completed using reference TRBV18 and TRBJ1-1, is NAGVMQNPRHLVRRRGQEARLRCSPMKGHSHVYWYRQLPEEGLKFMVYLQKENIIDESGMPKERFSAEFPKEGPSILRIQQVVRGDSAAYFCASSPPGTPMNTEAFFGQGTRLTVV.